This T cell receptor beta chain was sequenced during a study of neurological immune-mediated disorders. General observations from the study: The multiple sclerosis repertoire cluster lacked an association with any feature, whether clinical or MRI.

The cDNA was produced through 5'RACE with 10-nucleotide random UMIs. TCRdb called the 5' RACE reads again in MiXCR, with one record for every CDR3 protein. The table shows approximately 100,000 distinct CDR3 sequences, with 3% to 4.5% occurring only once. This clonotype was detected ten times or more. Its antigen is unknown. This CDR3 has 14 amino acids. Germline trimming cut 6 bases from V and 6 bases from J; bases unmatched to any gene: 4. Germline CDR1 is ENHRY and CDR2 is SYGVKD. This TCR derives from a woman aged 18-29 years with multiple sclerosis. The V call is TRBV10-3, the J call TRBJ1-5; the match to TRBD1 covers 11 bases. The sample comprised PBMCs. DNA of the CDR3: TGTGCCATCAGCCGGGACAGGGGGACTCAGCCCCAGCATTTT. It encodes CAISRDRGTQPQHF.